The source of this TCR beta chain is a study of blood T cell repertoires in COVID-19. The overall study: Both acute and convalescent COVID-19 samples were obtained from the United States, Italy and Spain. T cells, B-cell-depleted T cells, or PBMCs provided the cDNA or gDNA that served as material.

Authors' data handling: Estimates of nucleated cell counts were drawn from the amplification of reference gene primers. Generated by immunoSEQ multiplex PCR, the TCRdb table keeps only in-frame clones and is missing some. For V, J and clone size, that table is used; D and trimming come from the DNA. The sample has roughly 250,000 clones; roughly 80% are singletons. The CDR3 sequence is 13 residues long. The ends were cut back, 4 bases at V and 0 bases at J, with 6 bases in the middle. This rearrangement joins TRBV12-3 or TRBV12-4 to TRBJ1-1, with D uncertain. The sequence came from a woman over 75 with acute or convalescent COVID-19. The sample consisted of peripheral blood. CDR3 DNA: TGTGCCAGCAGTTATAGCATGAACACTGAAGCTTTCTTT. Translating gives CASSYSMNTEAFF.